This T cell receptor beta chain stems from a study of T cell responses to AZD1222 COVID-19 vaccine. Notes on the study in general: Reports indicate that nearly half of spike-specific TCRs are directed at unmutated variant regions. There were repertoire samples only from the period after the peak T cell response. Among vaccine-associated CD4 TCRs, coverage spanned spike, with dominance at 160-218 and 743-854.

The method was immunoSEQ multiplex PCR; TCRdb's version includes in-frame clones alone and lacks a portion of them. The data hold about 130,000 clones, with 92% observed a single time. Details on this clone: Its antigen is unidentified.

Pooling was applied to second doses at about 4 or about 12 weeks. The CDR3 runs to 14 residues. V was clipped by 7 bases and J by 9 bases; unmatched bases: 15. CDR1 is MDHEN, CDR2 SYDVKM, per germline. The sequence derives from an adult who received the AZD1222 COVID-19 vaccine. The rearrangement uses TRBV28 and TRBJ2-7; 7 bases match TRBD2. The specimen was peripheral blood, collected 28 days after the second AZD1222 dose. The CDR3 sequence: CASKSRLAKLVQYF. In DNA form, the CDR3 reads TGTGCCAGCAAGTCCCGACTAGCAAAGCTTGTGCAGTACTTC.